This T cell receptor beta chain was documented in a study of CD8 T cells in ankylosing spondylitis. Study-level findings and limits: Significantly higher representation of disease-linked clones was reported for matched ankylosing spondylitis synovial fluid. In the blood and synovial fluid of reactive arthritis, some motif variants had been previously reported.

This clonotype came up many times. Its antigen is not identified. CDR3 size: 14 residues. CDR1 is MNHNS and CDR2 is SASEGT in the germline V gene. V gave up 6 bases and J gave up 4 bases; unmatched junction bases: 7. As the method for making TCR beta libraries, quantitative 5'-RACE with molecular barcodes was used. A single record per CDR3 protein comes from TCRdb applying MiXCR to the 5' RACE reads. The sample has roughly 48,000 distinct CDR3 sequences; 7.4% are singletons. The sequence was obtained from a female donor with ankylosing spondylitis or in good health (not recorded which). The sequencing sample was made of blood, either unsorted or a sorted T cell fraction (not recorded which). The chain links TRBV6-1 to TRBJ1-2, with TRBD1 matching over 8 bases. The CDR3 protein is CASSQTTGGYGYTF. The CDR3 nucleotides are TGTGCCAGCAGCCAAACCACAGGGGGCTATGGCTACACCTTC.